The 15 T cell receptor beta chains reported below all come from one sample, sequenced in a study of OX40 agonist ivuxolimab in advanced cancers. Profiling relied on immunoSEQ multiplex PCR, and the TCRdb table lists in-frame clones only, not all of them. Of 47,000 or so clones in the sample, around 90% were seen once. This specimen consisted of CD4+ or CD8+ T cells sorted from blood, obtained in a trial of the OX40 agonist ivuxolimab. The receptors here all came from an adult with an advanced solid tumor such as melanoma, head and neck, liver or kidney cancer.

This chain joins TRBV9 and TRBJ2-7; 12 bases match TRBD1. J gave up 6 bases and V 8 bases, and 15 bases lay outside the gene matches. This CDR3 comprises 16 residues. Germline CDR1 is SGDLS and CDR2 is YYNGEE. CDR3 protein: CARQFYGDRGLGEQYF. The CDR3 nucleotides are TGTGCCAGGCAATTCTACGGGGACAGGGGGCTTGGCGAGCAGTACTTC.

This clone appeared once. The chain carries TRBV13 and TRBJ2-1; 13 bases match TRBD2. Per the germline V gene, CDR1 is PRHDT and CDR2 is FYEKMQ (reference sequence). The CDR3 has 17 amino acids. After removal of 6 bases from V and 5 bases from J, the junction contained 10 bases not matched to a gene. The DNA of the CDR3 is TGTGCCAGCAGACACCCGTGGACTAGCGGGAGCCACAATGAGCAGTTCTTC. This sequence encodes CASRHPWTSGSHNEQFF.

The chain uses TRBV9 and TRBJ2-5; 9 bases fit TRBD2. Germline values: CDR1 SGDLS, CDR2 YYNGEE. V trimming: 0 bases; J trimming: 3 bases; junction bases outside the gene matches: 6. The CDR3 has 16 residues. CDR3 protein: CASSVVAGGPKETQYF. The CDR3 DNA follows: TGTGCCAGCAGCGTAGTGGCGGGGGGGCCGAAAGAGACCCAGTACTTC.

This chain joins TRBV5-4 and TRBJ2-7; TRBD1 is a possible D gene (6 bases). Trimming removed 4 bases at V and 0 bases at J, with 8 bases between. Per germline, CDR1 SGHNT and CDR2 YYREEE (reference sequence). This CDR3 comprises 13 residues. The CDR3 loop is CASSQGSSYEQYF. CDR3 DNA: TGTGCCAGCAGCCAGGGGAGCTCCTACGAGCAGTACTTC.

This rearrangement joins TRBV4-1 to TRBJ2-7, with a possible D match to TRBD1 (6 bases). Trimming shortened V by 5 bases and J by 5 bases, and 16 bases separated the two germline ends. The CDR3 runs to 14 residues. The germline V gene has CDR1 MGHRA and CDR2 YSYEKL. In nucleotides, the CDR3 is TGCGCCAGCAGCACAGGGATCAGTGGAGACGAGCAGTACTTC. Translation: CASSTGISGDEQYF.

V gene TRBV9 combines with J gene TRBJ2-1; 8 nucleotides align to TRBD2. The germline CDR1 and CDR2 sequences are SGDLS and YYNGEE. The CDR3 loop spans 14 amino acids. The ends lost 0 bases at V and 5 bases at J; junction bases unmatched: 1. The CDR3 loop is CASSVVSGDNEQFF. As DNA, the CDR3 is TGTGCCAGCAGCGTAGTTAGCGGGGACAATGAGCAGTTCTTC.

The chain recombines TRBV5-1 with TRBJ2-7, with 11 bases lining up with TRBD1. With 2 bases clipped from V and 4 bases from J, the junction kept 5 bases outside the gene matches. The CDR3 runs to 15 residues. Per germline, CDR1 SGHRS and CDR2 YFSETQ. Written as DNA, the CDR3 is TGCGCCAGCAGCTTCCGGGACAGGGGGGAATACGAGCAGTACTTC. Translated: CASSFRDRGEYEQYF. Full variable domain (remainder filled in from reference TRBV5-1 and TRBJ2-7): KAGVTQTPRYLIKTRGQQVTLSCSPISGHRSVSWYQQTPGQGLQFLFEYFSETQRNKGNFPGRFSGRQFSNSRSEMNVSTLELGDSALYLCASSFRDRGEYEQYFGPGTRLTVT.

This clone was counted a few times. The J gene is TRBJ1-6, the V gene TRBV7-9; the D is unclear. Germline V CDR1 and CDR2: SEHNR, FQNEAQ (reference sequence). The ends were cut back, 3 bases at V and 8 bases at J, with 11 bases in the middle. CDR3 length equals 14 residues. The CDR3, as DNA: TGTGCCAGCAGCTTCCCCGGGAATTATTCACCCCTCCACTTT. Its translation: CASSFPGNYSPLHF.

The rearrangement uses TRBV7-3 and TRBJ2-5, with D perhaps TRBD2 (5 bases). CDR3 length equals 16 residues. Deletions cut 1 base from V and 2 bases from J, with 14 bases between. Germline V gene data show CDR1 as SGHTA and CDR2 as FQGTGA. CDR3 DNA sequence: TGTGCCAGCAGCTTAAAGGGCGGGCAGGATCAAGAGACCCAGTACTTC. This encodes CASSLKGGQDQETQYF.

The chain employs TRBV7-8 and TRBJ2-5, with 10 nucleotides matching TRBD1. The tail of the sequence fits TRBJ2-7 better, so the J call may be wrong. Germline values: CDR1 SGHVS, CDR2 FQNEAQ. CDR3 length equals 14 residues. As DNA, the CDR3 is TGTGCCAGCAGCCCGCCGGGACAGGGGTACGAGCAGTACTTC. Translation: CASSPPGQGYEQYF.

This clone was seen just once. The rearrangement joins TRBV4-1 to TRBJ2-1; no reliable D call. The germline V gene has CDR1 MGHRA and CDR2 YSYEKL. The CDR3 consists of 14 residues. V was pared by 0 bases and J by 4 bases, with 7 bases between. CDR3 in amino acids: CASSQDSRYNEQFF. CDR3 DNA: TGCGCCAGCAGCCAAGATTCTCGGTACAATGAGCAGTTCTTC.

The J gene is TRBJ2-7, the V gene TRBV4-2; 11 bases fit TRBD2. The junction had 9 bases not matched to a gene; V was cut back by 1 base and J by 1 base. Germline CDR1 and CDR2: LGHNA and YNFKEQ. This CDR3 is 18 amino acids long. The CDR3 nucleotides are TGTGCCAGCAGCCAAGCGTCGGCTAGCGGGGGGTGGTCCTACGAGCAGTACTTC. Translating it yields CASSQASASGGWSYEQYF.

The gene calls are TRBV19 and TRBJ2-1; 8 bases match TRBD2. Germline values: CDR1 LNHDA, CDR2 SQIVND (reference sequence). V shed 6 bases, J shed 9 bases, and the junction held 13 bases outside the gene matches. The CDR3 sequence is 15 residues long. The CDR3 sequence is CASRDASGSWLEQFF. The DNA for the CDR3 is TGTGCCAGTAGGGATGCTAGCGGGTCATGGCTTGAGCAGTTCTTC.

The chain combines TRBV30 with TRBJ2-3; no reliable D call. The CDR3 is 12 amino acids. V shed 2 bases and J shed 4 bases, with 7 bases lying between them. Germline V CDR1 and CDR2: GTSNPN, SVGIG (reference sequence). CDR3 in amino acids: CAWSSGADTQYF. The CDR3 coding sequence is TGTGCCTGGAGTTCAGGTGCAGATACGCAGTATTTT.

The V call is TRBV6-5, the J call TRBJ2-3; 7 bases line up with TRBD2. The CDR3 length is 14 residues. Germline V gene data show CDR1 as MNHEY and CDR2 as SVGAGI. The ends lost 4 bases at V and 5 bases at J; junction bases unmatched: 6. As DNA, the CDR3 is TGTGCCAGCAGTTTGACTAGCACAATAGATACGCAGTATTTT. This translates into CASSLTSTIDTQYF.